This T cell receptor beta chain was documented in a study of cytomegalovirus exposure and HLA in healthy donors. The ends lost 5 bases at V and 3 bases at J; junction bases unmatched: 3. CDR1 and CDR2 (germline): SGHTA, FQGNSA. This CDR3 has 13 residues. Study-level findings and limits: In a later analysis, a missense DCLRE1C variant was linked to TCR beta V- and J-gene trimming.

Notes on this clone: The antigen is undetermined.

The PCR had 60 Vbeta and 13 Jbeta primers. Here immunoSEQ multiplex PCR was the method, and the copy in TCRdb shows in-frame clones only, minus some. The sample contains over 80,000 clones, around 74% of which appear only once. This sequence joins TRBV7-2 and TRBJ1-1; 7 bases are a match to TRBD1. Sequenced sample: PBMCs. The source of this sequence is a woman between 65 and 79 years old in good health and CMV-seropositive. CDR3 sequence (DNA): TGTGCCAGCAGCCCAGGACAGGACACTGAAGCTTTCTTT. Translated: CASSPGQDTEAFF.